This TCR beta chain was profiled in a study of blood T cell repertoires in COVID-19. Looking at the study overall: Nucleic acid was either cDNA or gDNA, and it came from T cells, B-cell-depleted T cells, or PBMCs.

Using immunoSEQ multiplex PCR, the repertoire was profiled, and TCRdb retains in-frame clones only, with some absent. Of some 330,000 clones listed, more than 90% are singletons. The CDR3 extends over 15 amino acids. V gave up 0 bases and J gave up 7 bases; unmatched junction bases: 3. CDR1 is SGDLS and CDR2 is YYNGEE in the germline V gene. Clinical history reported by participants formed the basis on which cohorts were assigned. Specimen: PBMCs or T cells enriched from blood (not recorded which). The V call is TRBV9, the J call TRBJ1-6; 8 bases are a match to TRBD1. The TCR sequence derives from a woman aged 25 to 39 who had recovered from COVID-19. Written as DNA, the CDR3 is TGTGCCAGCAGCGTAGGGACAGGGCCAAATTCACCCCTCCACTTT. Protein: CASSVGTGPNSPLHF. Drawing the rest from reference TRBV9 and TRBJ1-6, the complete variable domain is DSGVTQTPKHLITATGQRVTLRCSPRSGDLSVYWYQQSLDQGLQFLIQYYNGEERAKGNILERFSAQQFPDLHSELNLSSLELGDSALYFCASSVGTGPNSPLHFGNGTRLTVT.